The sequence of this TCR beta chain was determined in a study of blood T cell repertoires in COVID-19. As for the study in general: Samples taken during acute and convalescent COVID-19 were collected in the United States, Italy and Spain. PBMCs, B-cell-depleted T cells, or T cells were the source of the cDNA or gDNA that made up the material.

The protocol was immunoSEQ multiplex PCR, while the TCRdb copy is restricted to in-frame clones and leaves out a portion. The table lists 250,000 or so clones, about 86% of them singletons. Categorization into cohorts depended on clinical history that participants reported. The germline gives CDR1 SQVTM, CDR2 ANQGSEA. Trimming removed 6 bases from V and 7 bases from J, with 13 bases in between. The CDR3 sequence is 13 residues long. V usage is TRBV29-1 and J usage is TRBJ1-6; a possible D gene is TRBD1 (6 bases). This TCR was recovered from a man between 50 and 59 years old who had recovered from COVID-19. The sequenced sample consisted of PBMCs or T cells enriched from blood (not recorded which). The CDR3 DNA follows: TGCAGCGTGCGGCCGGGACAAAATTCACCCCTCCACTTT. It specifies CSVRPGQNSPLHF.